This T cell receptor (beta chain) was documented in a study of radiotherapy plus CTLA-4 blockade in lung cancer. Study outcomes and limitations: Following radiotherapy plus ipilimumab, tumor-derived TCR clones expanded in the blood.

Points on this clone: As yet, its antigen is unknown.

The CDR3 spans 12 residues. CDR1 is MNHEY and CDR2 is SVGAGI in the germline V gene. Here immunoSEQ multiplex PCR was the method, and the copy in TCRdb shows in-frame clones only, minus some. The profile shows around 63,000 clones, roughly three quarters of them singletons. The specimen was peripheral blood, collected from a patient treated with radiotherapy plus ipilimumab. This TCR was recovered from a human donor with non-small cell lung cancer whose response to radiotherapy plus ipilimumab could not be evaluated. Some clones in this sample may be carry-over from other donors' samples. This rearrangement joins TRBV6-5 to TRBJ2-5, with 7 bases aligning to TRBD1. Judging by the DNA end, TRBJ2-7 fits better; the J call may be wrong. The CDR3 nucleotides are TGTGCCAGCAGTCCGACAGGGAACGAGCAGTACTTC. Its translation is CASSPTGNEQYF.